This T cell receptor beta chain was sequenced for a study of CD8 T cells in Susac syndrome. Study overall: The sequenced Susac syndrome patients comprised more than five with active disease and fewer than ten in remission.

Findings of the study overall: In total CD8+ repertoires, under 20 Susac-specific public clones were detected, and CD8+ TEMRA repertoires contained roughly five.

As for this clonotype: The antigen remains undetermined.

The authors reverse transcribed roughly 0.5 to 1 ug RNA with random hexamers. TCRdb analysed the immunoSEQ multiplex PCR reads with MiXCR anew, one entry per CDR3 protein. Of roughly 100,000 distinct CDR3 sequences listed, approximately 94% were seen once; the top ten hold roughly 0.43%. The sequenced target, TCR beta, came from blood CD8+ and CD4+ T cells. TEMRA cells were enriched by FACS, and CD4+ and CD8+ T cells were negatively isolated. The V gene end was trimmed by 6 bases and the J gene end by 6 bases; junction bases not matched to a gene: 14. The CDR3 is 15 amino acids. From germline, CDR1 is SQVTM and CDR2 ANQGSEA.

Sequencing was done on a sample of CD8+ T cells from PBMCs. This clonotype originated in a human donor with Susac syndrome. V gene TRBV29-1 combines with J gene TRBJ2-4; the match to TRBD2 covers 7 bases. CDR3: CSVHRLAGGANIQYF. The CDR3 DNA reads TGCAGCGTCCACCGACTAGCCGGGGGAGCAAACATTCAGTACTTC. Full variable domain (missing parts from reference TRBV29-1 and TRBJ2-4): SAVISQKPSRDICQRGTSLTIQCQVDSQVTMMFWYRQQPGQSLTLIATANQGSEATYESGFVIDKFPISRPNLTFSTLTVSNMSPEDSSIYLCSVHRLAGGANIQYFGAGTRLSVL.